A single T cell receptor (beta chain) is shown here with its context. The antigen is undetermined. Primers for the PCR totalled 60 Vbeta and 13 Jbeta. TCRdb's copy holds only in-frame clones and misses some; the assay was immunoSEQ multiplex PCR. The sample records roughly 170,000 clones, roughly 80% being singletons. This sample is part of a study of cytomegalovirus exposure and HLA in healthy donors. Whole-study results and caveats: Because they were indistinguishable, some V segments, including TRBV6-2 and TRBV6-3, were excluded. A highly shared variant cluster was judged a likely technical artifact. Among immune exposure information, only CMV serostatus was available.

Trimming pared 3 bases from V and 4 bases from J, leaving 9 bases between. CDR1 is SQVTM, CDR2 ANQGSEA, per germline. The CDR3 spans 13 residues. The receptor comes from a man aged 25 to 40 in good health and CMV-seronegative. Sequenced input: PBMCs. The rearrangement joins TRBV29-1 to TRBJ2-2, with a tentative D call TRBD1 (6 bases). This CDR3 reads CSVDRTATGELFF. CDR3 DNA: TGCAGCGTTGACCGGACAGCCACCGGGGAGCTGTTTTTT.